Presented here are 5 T cell receptor beta chains from one specimen sequenced in a study of shared clonotypes between healthy human individuals. Profiled with immunoSEQ multiplex PCR; TCRdb holds only in-frame clones, not every one. Altogether millions of clones are present, 85% to 95% being singletons, with the ten largest covering roughly 0.13%. The sequencing sample was made of naive CD4+ T cells sorted from blood. Subset defined: CD45RA+ positively selected. The receptor set was obtained from a man in his late teens or twenties in good health.

V usage is TRBV7-8 and J usage is TRBJ2-7; D gene uncertain. The V gene lost 5 bases and the J gene lost 2 bases, with 22 bases spanning the gap. The CDR3 consists of 17 residues. Looked up from germline, CDR1 is SGHVS and CDR2 is FQNEAQ. In nucleotides, the CDR3 is TGTGCCAGCAGCCACTTAGCCCTCGGAGATAGAACCTACGAGCAGTACTTC. It is translated as CASSHLALGDRTYEQYF. The entire variable domain, with the rest obtained from reference TRBV7-8 and TRBJ2-7, is as follows: GAGVSQSPRYKVAKRGQDVALRCDPISGHVSLFWYQQALGQGPEFLTYFQNEAQLDKSGLPSDRFFAERPEGSVSTLKIQRTQQEDSAVYLCASSHLALGDRTYEQYFGPGTRLTVT.

The chain joins TRBV6-5 to TRBJ1-5; D not certain. The CDR3 sequence is 14 residues long. CDR1 MNHEY and CDR2 SVGAGI come from the germline V gene. The ends were cut back, 6 bases at V and 4 bases at J, with 13 bases in the middle. The CDR3 sequence is CASRSGLLNQPQHF. For the CDR3, the DNA is TGTGCCAGCAGATCTGGACTCTTAAATCAGCCCCAGCATTTT.

Of note for this clone: Other DNA variants within this sample encode the same CDR3. The CDR3 spells CASTQQETQYF. The CDR3 coding sequence is TGTGCCAGCACCCAGCAAGAGACCCAGTACTTC. J is TRBJ2-5 and V is TRBV2; D is unresolved. V was trimmed by 7 bases and J by 2 bases, leaving 5 bases between them. CDR1 and CDR2 (germline): SNHLY, FYNNEI. The CDR3 is 11 residues long.

This clone appeared once. The chain employs TRBV5-4 and TRBJ2-1, with 9 nucleotides matching TRBD2. The CDR3 loop spans 17 amino acids. After removal of 1 base from V and 5 bases from J, the junction contained 10 bases not matched to a gene. Germline assignment: CDR1 SGHNT and CDR2 YYREEE (reference sequence). The CDR3 is CASSLSLMASGDNEQFF. The DNA for the CDR3 is TGTGCCAGCAGCTTGAGTCTTATGGCTAGCGGGGACAATGAGCAGTTCTTC.

This sequence joins TRBV28 and TRBJ2-7; no clear D. This CDR3 region has 16 residues. Germline values: CDR1 MDHEN, CDR2 SYDVKM. The ends were cut back, 2 bases at V and 1 base at J, with 15 bases in the middle. CDR3 protein: CASSLMTGHFSYEQYF. The CDR3 nucleotides are TGTGCCAGCAGTTTAATGACCGGGCACTTTTCCTACGAGCAGTACTTC.